These 21 T cell receptor beta chains originate from one sample sequenced in a study of a mutant IDH1 vaccine in newly diagnosed glioma. The sample's time point: week 47, end of study. The investigators gave 300 ug of mutant IDH1 20-mer peptide in each vaccine dose, together with topical imiquimod. The antigens these receptors bind are not known. Repertoires were generated with immunoSEQ multiplex PCR, while TCRdb's copy carries only in-frame clones and drops some. This sample has some 60,000 clones; around 83% occur once, and the top ten carry 3.5% to 4.5%. The source material was PBMCs, sampled from a glioma patient whose treatment included an IDH1 peptide vaccine. These TCRs come from a young man with glioma.

This chain joins TRBV5-4 and TRBJ2-5, with TRBD2 identical over 8 bases. V was pared by 0 bases and J by 4 bases, with 8 bases of the junction left unmatched. The CDR3 runs 16 residues. CDR1 and CDR2 from the germline V gene are SGHNT and YYREEE (reference sequence). The CDR3 region is CASSLVGGGPGETQYF. The CDR3, as DNA: TGTGCCAGCAGCTTGGTCGGGGGGGGGCCGGGAGAGACCCAGTACTTC.

A few counts support this clone. The chain combines TRBV20-1 with TRBJ1-1; D ambiguous. CDR3 length: 10 residues. Trimming cost V 2 bases and J 8 bases, with 6 bases left between them. CDR1 and CDR2 (germline): DFQATT, SNEGSKA (reference sequence). DNA of the CDR3: TGCAGTGCTAGAAGGGAGGAAGCTTTCTTT. Amino acid sequence: CSARREEAFF.

The V gene is TRBV5-1, the J gene TRBJ1-6; 9 bases line up with TRBD1. CDR3 length equals 17 residues. CDR1 SGHRS and CDR2 YFSETQ come from the germline V gene. V lost 4 bases, J lost 0 bases, and 5 bases stayed unmatched. In DNA form, the CDR3 reads TGCGCCAGCAGCACCGGACAGGGGAGCTCCTATAATTCACCCCTCCACTTT. Protein sequence: CASSTGQGSSYNSPLHF.

This sequence joins TRBV5-1 and TRBJ2-1, with D unresolved. The germline V gene encodes CDR1 SGHRS and CDR2 YFSETQ. The CDR3 length is 11 residues. The germline V and J ends were trimmed by 5 bases and 7 bases, with 7 bases remaining between them. CDR3 bases: TGCGCCAGCAGTGGTGGGAATGAGCAGTTCTTC. Protein sequence: CASSGGNEQFF.

V and J are TRBV9 and TRBJ2-7; 8 bases line up with TRBD1. The length of the CDR3 is 13 residues. The junction had 5 bases not matched to a gene; V was cut back by 4 bases and J by 5 bases. Germline V gene sequence: CDR1 SGDLS, CDR2 YYNGEE. Here the CDR3 reads CASSPKTGDEQYF. The CDR3, as DNA: TGTGCCAGCAGCCCGAAGACAGGGGACGAGCAGTACTTC.

The chain is built from TRBV7-7 and TRBJ2-5; unclear D gene. Per the germline V gene, CDR1 is SSHAT and CDR2 is FNYEAQ (reference sequence). Deletions cut 0 bases from V and 4 bases from J, with 12 bases between. This CDR3 contains 15 residues. The CDR3: CASSLAGLVTETQYF. CDR3 sequence (DNA): TGTGCCAGCAGCTTAGCGGGTCTAGTCACAGAGACCCAGTACTTC. The full variable domain, completed using reference TRBV7-7 and TRBJ2-5, is GAGVSQSPRYKVTKRGQDVTLRCDPISSHATLYWYQQALGQGPEFLTYFNYEAQPDKSGLPSDRFSAERPEGSISTLTIQRTEQRDSAMYRCASSLAGLVTETQYFGPGTRLLVL.

The chain couples TRBV9 to TRBJ2-5, with 13 bases identical to TRBD2. This CDR3 region has 18 residues. Germline values: CDR1 SGDLS, CDR2 YYNGEE. J was trimmed by 2 bases and V by 3 bases; bases with no gene match: 10. CDR3 coding DNA: TGTGCCAGCAGCGACGATGTGACTAGCGGGGGGCCTCAAGAGACCCAGTACTTC. Its translation is CASSDDVTSGGPQETQYF.

The chain recombines TRBV5-4 with TRBJ2-5, with D tentatively TRBD2 (5 bases). The V gene's germline CDR1 is SGHNT and CDR2 YYREEE (reference sequence). V lost 2 bases and J lost 7, with 18 bases in between. The CDR3 runs 15 residues. CDR3 loop: CASSFGIDYRGTQYF. The CDR3 bases are TGTGCCAGCAGCTTCGGCATAGACTACCGAGGGACCCAGTACTTC.

CDR3 DNA sequence: TGTGCCAGCAGCCCCCAGGGGCGTGAGCAGTTCTTC. Protein sequence: CASSPQGREQFF. The chain recombines TRBV7-9 with TRBJ2-1, with D tentatively TRBD1 (6 bases). V lost 5 bases and J lost 9, with 11 bases in between. This CDR3 has 12 amino acids. Per the germline V gene, CDR1 is SEHNR and CDR2 is FQNEAQ (reference sequence). The full variable domain, with the rest looked up from reference TRBV7-9 and TRBJ2-1, is DTGVSQNPRHKITKRGQNVTFRCDPISEHNRLYWYRQTLGQGPEFLTYFQNEAQLEKSRLLSDRFSAERPKGSFSTLEIQRTEQGDSAMYLCASSPQGREQFFGPGTRLTVL.

V gene TRBV5-4 combines with J gene TRBJ2-7; perhaps TRBD1 as D (6 bases). The germline V and J ends were trimmed by 6 bases and 6 bases, with 16 bases remaining between them. The germline V gene encodes CDR1 SGHNT and CDR2 YYREEE (reference sequence). This CDR3 is 13 amino acids long. CDR3: CASKLWGRPEQYF. CDR3 coding DNA: TGTGCCAGCAAACTATGGGGGCGCCCCGAGCAGTACTTC.

This clone was seen once. The CDR3 loop reads CASSEEGDSNQPQHF. As DNA, the CDR3 is TGTGCCAGCAGTGAAGAGGGGGATAGCAATCAGCCCCAGCATTTT. V is TRBV2 and J is TRBJ1-5; D is possibly TRBD1 (6 bases). In germline, CDR1 is SNHLY, CDR2 FYNNEI. With 1 base removed from V and 0 bases from J, the gap between germline ends came to 7 bases. The length of the CDR3 is 15 residues.

The chain recombines TRBV4-2 with TRBJ2-1, with 9 bases matching TRBD2. Germline V gene data show CDR1 as LGHNA and CDR2 as YNFKEQ. This CDR3 is built from 15 residues. Unmatched junction bases numbered 4, after V lost 3 bases and J lost 4 bases. CDR3 in DNA: TGTGCCAGCAGCCAGTCTAGCGGGGATTACAATGAGCAGTTCTTC. Its protein product is CASSQSSGDYNEQFF.

The chain combines TRBV2 with TRBJ1-1; tentatively, D is TRBD1 (5 bases). CDR3 length: 14 amino acids. Deletions cut 3 bases from V and 8 bases from J, with 16 bases between. CDR1 is SNHLY and CDR2 is FYNNEI in the germline V gene. CDR3 in DNA: TGTGCCAGCAGTGACACTCCGGTTGGGGGGGAAGCTTTCTTT. Its translation: CASSDTPVGGEAFF.

The chain combines TRBV10-3 with TRBJ2-7, with D uncertain. Trimming removed 3 bases from V and 0 bases from J, with 3 bases in between. Germline values: CDR1 ENHRY, CDR2 SYGVKD. The CDR3 is 12 amino acids. The CDR3 here is CAISEHSYEQYF. In DNA form, the CDR3 reads TGTGCCATCAGTGAACACTCCTACGAGCAGTACTTC.

In its sample, this clone was seen once. The chain is built from TRBV27 and TRBJ1-5; D perhaps matches TRBD1 (5 bases). Per the germline V gene, CDR1 is MNHEY and CDR2 is SMNVEV (reference sequence). The ends were cut back, 4 bases at V and 4 bases at J, with 8 bases in the middle. The CDR3 length is 13 residues. The CDR3 spells CASSSSGNQPQHF. The CDR3, as DNA: TGTGCCAGCAGTTCATCAGGGAATCAGCCCCAGCATTTT.

The chain links TRBV7-2 to TRBJ2-7, with D tentatively TRBD2 (6 bases). Germline V gene data show CDR1 as SGHTA and CDR2 as FQGNSA. V was trimmed by 1 base and J by 6 bases, leaving 13 bases between them. The CDR3 is 14 residues long. CDR3 sequence (DNA): TGTGCCAGCAGCTTAGATAGGGGAGGACGCGAGCAGTACTTC. Translating gives CASSLDRGGREQYF.

The table lists this clone with a count of one. The gene calls are TRBV5-1 and TRBJ2-7, with TRBD1 matching 7 bases. The CDR3 length is 14 residues. With V trimmed by 4 bases and J by 4 bases, 8 bases remained unmatched. Per germline, CDR1 SGHRS and CDR2 YFSETQ. CDR3: CASSHVQGRYEQYF. The CDR3 nucleotides are TGCGCCAGCAGCCACGTACAGGGGCGATACGAGCAGTACTTC.

This rearrangement joins TRBV4-1 to TRBJ1-1, with D maybe TRBD1 (6 bases). V was shortened by 3 bases and J by 11 bases, with 19 bases between the two germline ends. CDR1 and CDR2 from the germline V gene are MGHRA and YSYEKL. This CDR3 spans 14 amino acids. Here the CDR3 DNA reads TGCGCCAGCAGCCAGGGGGTACTGGGGGCGACGGCTTTCTTT. Residues: CASSQGVLGATAFF.

This chain connects TRBV7-6 to TRBJ1-2; D call uncertain. The CDR3 consists of 16 residues. CDR1 is SGHVS, CDR2 FNYEAQ, per germline. The V and J ends lost 1 base and 4 bases respectively, with 16 bases between them. The CDR3 loop reads CASSLEVGLSGYGYTF. The DNA for the CDR3 is TGTGCCAGCAGCTTAGAAGTGGGTCTCAGTGGCTATGGCTACACCTTC.

The rearrangement links TRBV11-2 to TRBJ1-2, with TRBD1 matching 9 bases. The CDR3 totals 18 residues. After removal of 0 bases from V and 4 bases from J, the junction contained 12 bases not matched to a gene. CDR1 and CDR2 (germline): SGHAT, FQNNGV. CDR3 DNA: TGTGCCAGCAGCTTAGATTCCCACGACAGGGGGGGCCTCTATGGCTACACCTTC. This codes for CASSLDSHDRGGLYGYTF.

This clone was seen a single time. The chain carries TRBV4-1 and TRBJ2-6; D is ambiguous. Trimming took off 2 bases at V and 1 base at J, with 3 bases between the two ends. The length of the CDR3 is 14 residues. Germline CDR1 reads MGHRA; CDR2 reads YSYEKL. DNA of the CDR3: TGCGCCAGCAGCCAACTGTCTGGGGCCAACGTCCTGACTTTC. The encoded protein is CASSQLSGANVLTF.